The present entry profiles one T cell receptor beta chain with its context. These data are taken from a study of blood T cell repertoires in COVID-19. Study-level information: Some COVID-19 samples were acute and others convalescent; all came from the United States, Italy and Spain. Sample material is recorded as cDNA or gDNA derived from T cells, B-cell-depleted T cells, or PBMCs.

Participants reported their clinical history, and cohort assignment relied on those reports. Per the study methods: Nucleated cell counts were estimated from reference gene primer amplification. Sequencing was performed with immunoSEQ multiplex PCR; in TCRdb, only in-frame clones are kept and a portion is missing. The DNA gave D and trimming, while V, J and clone size come from that table. The sample shows under 250,000 clones, about 84% of them seen only once. The CDR3 runs 19 residues. The germline V gene has CDR1 MGHRA and CDR2 YSYEKL. V was shortened by 0 bases and J by 1 base, with 16 bases between the two germline ends.

The receptor comes from a man younger than 45 with acute COVID-19. Sequenced input: PBMCs or T cells enriched from blood (not recorded which). This sequence joins TRBV4-1 and TRBJ1-6; D is undetermined. This CDR3 is CASSQDIFPGLSYNSPLHF. CDR3 nucleotide sequence: TGCGCCAGCAGCCAAGATATTTTCCCAGGTCTGTCCTATAATTCACCCCTCCACTTT.